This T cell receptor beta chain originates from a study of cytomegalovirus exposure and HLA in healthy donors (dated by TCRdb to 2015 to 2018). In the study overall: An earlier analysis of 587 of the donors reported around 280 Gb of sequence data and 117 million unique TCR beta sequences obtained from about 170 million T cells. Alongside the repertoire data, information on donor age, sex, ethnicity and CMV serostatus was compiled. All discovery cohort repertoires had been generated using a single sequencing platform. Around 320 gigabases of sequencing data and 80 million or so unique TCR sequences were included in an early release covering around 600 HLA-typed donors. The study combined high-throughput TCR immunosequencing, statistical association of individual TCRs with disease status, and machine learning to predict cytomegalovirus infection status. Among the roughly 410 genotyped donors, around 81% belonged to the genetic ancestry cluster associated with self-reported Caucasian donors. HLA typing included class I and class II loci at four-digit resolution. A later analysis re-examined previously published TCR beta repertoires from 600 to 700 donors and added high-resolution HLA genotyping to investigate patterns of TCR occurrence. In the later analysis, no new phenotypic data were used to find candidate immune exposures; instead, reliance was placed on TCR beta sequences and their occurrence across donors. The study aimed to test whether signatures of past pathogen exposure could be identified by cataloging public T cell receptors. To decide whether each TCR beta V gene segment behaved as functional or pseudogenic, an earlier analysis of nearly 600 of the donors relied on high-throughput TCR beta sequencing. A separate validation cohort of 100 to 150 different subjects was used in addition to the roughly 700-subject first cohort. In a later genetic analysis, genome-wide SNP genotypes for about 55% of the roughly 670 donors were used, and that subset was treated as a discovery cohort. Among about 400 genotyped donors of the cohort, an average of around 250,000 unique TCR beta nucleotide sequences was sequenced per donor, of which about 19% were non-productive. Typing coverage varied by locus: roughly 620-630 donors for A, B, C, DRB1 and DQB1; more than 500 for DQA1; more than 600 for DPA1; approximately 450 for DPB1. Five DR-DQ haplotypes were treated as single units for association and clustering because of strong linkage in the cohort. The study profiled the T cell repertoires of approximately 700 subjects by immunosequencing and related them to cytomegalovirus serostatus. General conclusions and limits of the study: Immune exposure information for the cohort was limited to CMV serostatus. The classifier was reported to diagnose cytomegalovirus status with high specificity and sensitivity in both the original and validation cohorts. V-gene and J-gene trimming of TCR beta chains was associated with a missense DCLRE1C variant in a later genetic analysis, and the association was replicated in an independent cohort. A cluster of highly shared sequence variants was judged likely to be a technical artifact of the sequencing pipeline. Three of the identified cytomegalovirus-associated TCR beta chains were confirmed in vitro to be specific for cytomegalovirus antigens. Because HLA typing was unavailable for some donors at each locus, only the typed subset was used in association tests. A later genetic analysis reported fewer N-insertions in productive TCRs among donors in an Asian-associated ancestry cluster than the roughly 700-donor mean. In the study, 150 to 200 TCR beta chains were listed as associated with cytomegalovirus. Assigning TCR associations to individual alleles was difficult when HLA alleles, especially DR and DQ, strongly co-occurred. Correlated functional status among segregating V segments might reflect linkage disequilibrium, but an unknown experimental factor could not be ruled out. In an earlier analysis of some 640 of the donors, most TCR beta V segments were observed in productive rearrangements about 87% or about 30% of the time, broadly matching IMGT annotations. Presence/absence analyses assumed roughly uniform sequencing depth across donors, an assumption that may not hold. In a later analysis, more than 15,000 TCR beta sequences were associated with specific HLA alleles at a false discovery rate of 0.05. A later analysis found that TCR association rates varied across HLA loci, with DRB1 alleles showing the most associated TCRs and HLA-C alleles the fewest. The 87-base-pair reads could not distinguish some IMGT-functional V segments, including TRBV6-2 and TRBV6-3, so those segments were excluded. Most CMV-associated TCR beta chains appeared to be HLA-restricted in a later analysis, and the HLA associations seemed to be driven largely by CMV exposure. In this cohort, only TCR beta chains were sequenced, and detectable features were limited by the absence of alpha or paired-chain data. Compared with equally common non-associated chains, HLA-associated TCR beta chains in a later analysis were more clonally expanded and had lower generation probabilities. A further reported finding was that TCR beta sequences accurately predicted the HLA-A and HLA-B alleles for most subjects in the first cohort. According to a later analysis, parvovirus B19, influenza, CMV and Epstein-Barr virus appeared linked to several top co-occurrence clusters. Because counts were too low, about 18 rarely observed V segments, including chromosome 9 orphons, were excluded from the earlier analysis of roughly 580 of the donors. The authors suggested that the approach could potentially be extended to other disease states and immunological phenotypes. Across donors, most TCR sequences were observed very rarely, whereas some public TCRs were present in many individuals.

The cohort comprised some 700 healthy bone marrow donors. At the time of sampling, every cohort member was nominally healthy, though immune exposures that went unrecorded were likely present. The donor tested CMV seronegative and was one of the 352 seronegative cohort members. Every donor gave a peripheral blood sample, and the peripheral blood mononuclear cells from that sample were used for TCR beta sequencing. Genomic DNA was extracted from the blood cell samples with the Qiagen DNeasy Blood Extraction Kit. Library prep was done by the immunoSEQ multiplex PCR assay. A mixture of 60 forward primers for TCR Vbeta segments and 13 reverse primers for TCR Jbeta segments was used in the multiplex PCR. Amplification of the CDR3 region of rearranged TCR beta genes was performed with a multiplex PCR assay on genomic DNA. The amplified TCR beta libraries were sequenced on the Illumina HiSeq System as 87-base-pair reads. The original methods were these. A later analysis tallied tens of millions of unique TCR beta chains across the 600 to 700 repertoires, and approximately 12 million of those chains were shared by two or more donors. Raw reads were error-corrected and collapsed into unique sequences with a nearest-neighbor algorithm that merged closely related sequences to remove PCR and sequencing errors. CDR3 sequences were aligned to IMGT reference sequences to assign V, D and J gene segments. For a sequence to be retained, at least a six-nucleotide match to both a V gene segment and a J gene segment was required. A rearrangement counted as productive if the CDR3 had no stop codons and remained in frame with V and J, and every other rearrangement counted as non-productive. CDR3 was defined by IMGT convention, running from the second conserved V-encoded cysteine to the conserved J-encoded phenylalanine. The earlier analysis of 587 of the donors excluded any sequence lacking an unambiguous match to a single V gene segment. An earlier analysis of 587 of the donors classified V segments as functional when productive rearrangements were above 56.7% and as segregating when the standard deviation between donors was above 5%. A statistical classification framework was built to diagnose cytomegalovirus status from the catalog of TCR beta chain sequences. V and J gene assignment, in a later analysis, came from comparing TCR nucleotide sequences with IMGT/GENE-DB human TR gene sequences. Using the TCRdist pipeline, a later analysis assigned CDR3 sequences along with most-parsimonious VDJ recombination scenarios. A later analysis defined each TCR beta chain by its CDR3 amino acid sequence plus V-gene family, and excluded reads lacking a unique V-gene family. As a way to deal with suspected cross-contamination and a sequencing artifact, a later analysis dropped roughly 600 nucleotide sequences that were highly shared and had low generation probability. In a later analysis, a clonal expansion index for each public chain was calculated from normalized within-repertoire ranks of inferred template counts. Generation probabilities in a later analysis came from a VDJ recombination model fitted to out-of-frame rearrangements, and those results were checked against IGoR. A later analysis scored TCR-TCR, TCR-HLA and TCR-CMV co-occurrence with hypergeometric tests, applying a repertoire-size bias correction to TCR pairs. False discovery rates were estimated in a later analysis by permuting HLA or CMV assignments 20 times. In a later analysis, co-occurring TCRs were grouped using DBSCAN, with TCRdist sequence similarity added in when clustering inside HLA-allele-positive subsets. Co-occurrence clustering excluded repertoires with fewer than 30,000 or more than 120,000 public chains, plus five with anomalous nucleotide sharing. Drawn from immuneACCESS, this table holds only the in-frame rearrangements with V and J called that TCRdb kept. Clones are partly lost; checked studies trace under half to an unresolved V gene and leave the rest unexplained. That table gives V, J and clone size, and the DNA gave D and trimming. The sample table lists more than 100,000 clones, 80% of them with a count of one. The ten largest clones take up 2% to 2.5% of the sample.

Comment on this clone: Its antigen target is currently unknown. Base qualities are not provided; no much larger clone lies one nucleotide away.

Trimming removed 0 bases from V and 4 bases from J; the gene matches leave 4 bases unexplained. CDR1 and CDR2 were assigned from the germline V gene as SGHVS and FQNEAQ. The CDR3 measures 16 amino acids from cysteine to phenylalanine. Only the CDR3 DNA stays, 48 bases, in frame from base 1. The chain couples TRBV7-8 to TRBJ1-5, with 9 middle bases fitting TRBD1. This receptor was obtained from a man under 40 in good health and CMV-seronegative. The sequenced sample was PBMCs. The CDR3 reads CASSLAGDRANQPQHF. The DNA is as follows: TGTGCCAGCAGCTTAGCAGGGGACAGGGCAAATCAGCCCCAGCATTTT.